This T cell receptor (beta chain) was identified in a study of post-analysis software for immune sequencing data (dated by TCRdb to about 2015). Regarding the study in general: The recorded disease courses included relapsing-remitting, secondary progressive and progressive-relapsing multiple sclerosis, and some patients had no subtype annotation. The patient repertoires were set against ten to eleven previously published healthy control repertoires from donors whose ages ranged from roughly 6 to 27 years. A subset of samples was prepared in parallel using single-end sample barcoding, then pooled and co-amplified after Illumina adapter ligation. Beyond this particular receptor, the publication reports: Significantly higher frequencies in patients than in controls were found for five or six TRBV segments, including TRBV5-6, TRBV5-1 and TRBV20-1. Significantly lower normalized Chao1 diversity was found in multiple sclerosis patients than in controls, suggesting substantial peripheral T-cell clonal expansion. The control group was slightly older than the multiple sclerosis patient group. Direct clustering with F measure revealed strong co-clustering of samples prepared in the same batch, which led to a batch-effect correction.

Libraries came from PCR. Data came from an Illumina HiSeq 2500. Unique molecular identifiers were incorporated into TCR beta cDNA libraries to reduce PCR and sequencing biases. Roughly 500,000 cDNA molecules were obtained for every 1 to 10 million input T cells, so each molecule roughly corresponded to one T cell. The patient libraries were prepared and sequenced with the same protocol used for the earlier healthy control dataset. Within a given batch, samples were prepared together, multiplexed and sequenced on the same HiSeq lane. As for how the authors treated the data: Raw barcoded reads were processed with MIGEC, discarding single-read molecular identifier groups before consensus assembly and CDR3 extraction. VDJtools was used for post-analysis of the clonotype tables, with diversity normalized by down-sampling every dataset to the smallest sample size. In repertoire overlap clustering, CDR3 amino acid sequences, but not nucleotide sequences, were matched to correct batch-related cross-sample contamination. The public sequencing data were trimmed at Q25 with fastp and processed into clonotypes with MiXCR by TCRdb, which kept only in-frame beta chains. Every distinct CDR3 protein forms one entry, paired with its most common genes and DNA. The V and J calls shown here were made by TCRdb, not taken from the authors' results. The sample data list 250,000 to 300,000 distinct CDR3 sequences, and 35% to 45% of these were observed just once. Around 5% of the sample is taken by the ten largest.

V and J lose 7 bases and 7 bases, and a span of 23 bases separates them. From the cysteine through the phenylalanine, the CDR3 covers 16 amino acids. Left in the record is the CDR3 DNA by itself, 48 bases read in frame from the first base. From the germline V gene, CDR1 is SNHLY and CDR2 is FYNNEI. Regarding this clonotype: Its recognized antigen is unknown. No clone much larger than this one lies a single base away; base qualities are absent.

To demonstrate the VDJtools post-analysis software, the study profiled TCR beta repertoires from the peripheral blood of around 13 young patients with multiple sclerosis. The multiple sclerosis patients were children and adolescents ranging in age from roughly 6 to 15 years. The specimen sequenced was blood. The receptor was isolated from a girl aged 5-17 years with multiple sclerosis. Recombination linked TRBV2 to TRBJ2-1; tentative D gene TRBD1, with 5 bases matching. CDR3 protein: CASNLPGGGGANEQFF. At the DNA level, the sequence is TGTGCCAGCAACCTCCCCGGTGGTGGTGGGGCGAATGAGCAGTTCTTC.